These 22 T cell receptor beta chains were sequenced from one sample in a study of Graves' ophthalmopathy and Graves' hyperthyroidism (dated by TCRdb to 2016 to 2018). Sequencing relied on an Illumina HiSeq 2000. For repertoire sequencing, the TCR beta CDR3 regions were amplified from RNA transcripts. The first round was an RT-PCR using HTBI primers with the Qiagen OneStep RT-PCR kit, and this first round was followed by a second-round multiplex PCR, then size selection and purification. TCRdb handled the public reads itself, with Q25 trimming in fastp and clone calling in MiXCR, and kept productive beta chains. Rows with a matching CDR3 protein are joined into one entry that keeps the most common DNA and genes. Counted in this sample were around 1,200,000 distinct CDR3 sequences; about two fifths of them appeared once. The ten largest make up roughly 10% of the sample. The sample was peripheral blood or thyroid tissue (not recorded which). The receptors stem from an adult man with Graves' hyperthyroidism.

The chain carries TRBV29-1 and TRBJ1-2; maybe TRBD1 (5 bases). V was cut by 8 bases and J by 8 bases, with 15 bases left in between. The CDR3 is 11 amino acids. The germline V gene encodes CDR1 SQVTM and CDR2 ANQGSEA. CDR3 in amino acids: CSLERQYGYTF. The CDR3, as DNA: TGCAGCTTAGAACGACAGTACGGCTACACCTTC.

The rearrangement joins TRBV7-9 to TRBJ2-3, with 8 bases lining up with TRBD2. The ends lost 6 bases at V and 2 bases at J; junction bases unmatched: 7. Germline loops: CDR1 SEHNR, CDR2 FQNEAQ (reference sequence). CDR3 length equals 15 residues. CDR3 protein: CASRQIAGFTDTQYF. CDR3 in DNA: TGTGCCAGCAGACAAATAGCGGGGTTCACAGATACGCAGTATTTT.

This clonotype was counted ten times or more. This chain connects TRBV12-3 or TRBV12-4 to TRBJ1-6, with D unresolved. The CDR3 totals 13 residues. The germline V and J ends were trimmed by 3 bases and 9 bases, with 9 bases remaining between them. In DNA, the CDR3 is TGTGCCAGCAGTTTTGGGAGTCCTTCACCCCTCCACTTT. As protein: CASSFGSPSPLHF.

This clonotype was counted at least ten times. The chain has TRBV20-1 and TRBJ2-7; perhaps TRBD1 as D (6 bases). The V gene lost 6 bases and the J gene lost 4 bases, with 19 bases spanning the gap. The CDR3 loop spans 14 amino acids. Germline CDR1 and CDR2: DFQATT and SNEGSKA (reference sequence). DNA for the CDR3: TGCAGTGCGGATACCGGGACAACGAATTACGAGCAGTACTTC. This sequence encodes CSADTGTTNYEQYF.

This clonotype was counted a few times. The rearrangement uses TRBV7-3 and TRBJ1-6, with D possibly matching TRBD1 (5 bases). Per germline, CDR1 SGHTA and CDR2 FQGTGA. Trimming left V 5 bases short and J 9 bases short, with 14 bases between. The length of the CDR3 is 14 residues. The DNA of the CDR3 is TGTGCCAGCAGCGAGGGGCAGACCTTTTCACCCCTCCACTTT. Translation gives CASSEGQTFSPLHF.

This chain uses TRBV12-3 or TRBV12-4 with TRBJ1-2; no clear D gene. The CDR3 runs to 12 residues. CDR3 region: CASGLEGRFYTF. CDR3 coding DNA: TGTGCTAGTGGTTTGGAAGGTCGATTCTACACCTTC.

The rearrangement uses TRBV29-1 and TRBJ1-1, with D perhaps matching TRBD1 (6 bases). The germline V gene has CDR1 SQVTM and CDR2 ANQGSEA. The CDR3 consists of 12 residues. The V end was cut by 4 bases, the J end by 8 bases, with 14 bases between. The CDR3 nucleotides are TGCAGCGTTGGAAACAGGGCCGAAGAAGCTTTCTTT. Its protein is CSVGNRAEEAFF.

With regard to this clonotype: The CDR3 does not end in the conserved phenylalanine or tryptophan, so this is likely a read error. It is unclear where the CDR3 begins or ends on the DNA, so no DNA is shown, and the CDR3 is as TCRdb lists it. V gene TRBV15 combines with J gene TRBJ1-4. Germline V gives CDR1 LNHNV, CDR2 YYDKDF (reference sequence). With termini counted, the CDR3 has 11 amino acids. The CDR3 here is CATSREPRRVG.

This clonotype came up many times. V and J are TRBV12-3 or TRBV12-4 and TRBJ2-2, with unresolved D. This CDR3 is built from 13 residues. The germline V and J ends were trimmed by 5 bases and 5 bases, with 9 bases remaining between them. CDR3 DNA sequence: TGTGCCAGCAGTCAAACCGGTACCGGGGAGCTGTTTTTT. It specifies CASSQTGTGELFF.

The CDR3 here is CAISEPAAGKNNYGYTF. DNA of the CDR3: TGTGCCATCAGTGAGCCGGCCGCAGGGAAGAATAACTATGGCTACACCTTC. The chain joins TRBV10-3 to TRBJ1-2; D possibly corresponds to TRBD1 (5 bases). V lost 2 bases, J lost 1 base, and 17 bases lay in between. Looked up from germline, CDR1 is ENHRY and CDR2 is SYGVKD. The CDR3 loop spans 17 amino acids.

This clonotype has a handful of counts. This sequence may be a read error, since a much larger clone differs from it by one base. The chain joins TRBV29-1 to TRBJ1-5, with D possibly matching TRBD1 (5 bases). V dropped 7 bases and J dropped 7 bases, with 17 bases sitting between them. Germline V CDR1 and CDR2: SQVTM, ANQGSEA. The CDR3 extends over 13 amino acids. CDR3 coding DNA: TGCAGCGCTCACCAGGGATTTGGGCAGCCCCAGCATTTT. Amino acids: CSAHQGFGQPQHF.

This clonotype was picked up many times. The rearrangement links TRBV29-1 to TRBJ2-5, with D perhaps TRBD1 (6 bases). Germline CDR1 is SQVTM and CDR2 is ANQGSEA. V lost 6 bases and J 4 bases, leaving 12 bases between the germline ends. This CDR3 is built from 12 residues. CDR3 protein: CSVYQGGETQYF. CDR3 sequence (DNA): TGCAGCGTCTATCAAGGGGGAGAGACCCAGTACTTC.

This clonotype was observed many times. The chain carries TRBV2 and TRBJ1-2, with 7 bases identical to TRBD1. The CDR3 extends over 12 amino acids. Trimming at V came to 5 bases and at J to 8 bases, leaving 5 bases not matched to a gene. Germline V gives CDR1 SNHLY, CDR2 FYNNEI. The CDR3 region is CASSRQGGGYTF. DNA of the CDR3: TGTGCCAGCAGTCGACAGGGAGGAGGCTACACCTTC. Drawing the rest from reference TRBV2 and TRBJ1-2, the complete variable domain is EPEVTQTPSHQVTQMGQEVILRCVPISNHLYFYWYRQILGQKVEFLVSFYNNEISEKSEIFDDQFSVERPDGSNFTLKIRSTKLEDSAMYFCASSRQGGGYTFGSGTRLTVV.

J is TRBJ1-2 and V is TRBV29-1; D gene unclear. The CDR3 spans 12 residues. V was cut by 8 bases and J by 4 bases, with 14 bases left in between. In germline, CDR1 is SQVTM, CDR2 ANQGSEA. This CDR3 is CSSLGRLYGYTF. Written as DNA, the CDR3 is TGCAGCAGTTTAGGTCGTCTCTATGGCTACACCTTC.

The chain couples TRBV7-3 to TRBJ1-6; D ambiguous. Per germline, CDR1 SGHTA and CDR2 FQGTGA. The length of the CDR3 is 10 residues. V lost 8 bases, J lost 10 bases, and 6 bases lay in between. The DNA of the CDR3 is TGTGCCAGCTCTAGGTCACCCCTCCACTTT. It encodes CASSRSPLHF.

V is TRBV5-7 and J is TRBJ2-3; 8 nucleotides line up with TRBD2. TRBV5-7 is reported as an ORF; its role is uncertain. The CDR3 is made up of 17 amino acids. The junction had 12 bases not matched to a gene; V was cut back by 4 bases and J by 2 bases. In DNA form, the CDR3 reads TGTGCCAGCAGCAATTTCTTCGGGGGGGAAAACACAGATACGCAGTATTTT. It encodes CASSNFFGGENTDTQYF.

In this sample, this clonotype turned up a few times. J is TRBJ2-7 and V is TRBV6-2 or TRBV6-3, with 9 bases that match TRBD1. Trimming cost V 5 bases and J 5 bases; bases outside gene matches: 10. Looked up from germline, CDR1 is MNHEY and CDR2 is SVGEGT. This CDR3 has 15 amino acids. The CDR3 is CASSRQGQGRHEQYF. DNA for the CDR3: TGTGCCAGCAGTCGTCAGGGACAGGGCAGACACGAGCAGTACTTC.

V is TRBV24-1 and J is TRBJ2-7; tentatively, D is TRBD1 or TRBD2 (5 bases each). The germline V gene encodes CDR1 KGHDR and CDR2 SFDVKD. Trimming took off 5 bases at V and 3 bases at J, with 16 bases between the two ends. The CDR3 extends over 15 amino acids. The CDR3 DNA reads TGTGCCACCAGTGCTACCGGGACGGAGAGCTACGAGCAGTACTTC. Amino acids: CATSATGTESYEQYF.

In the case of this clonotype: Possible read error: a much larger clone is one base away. CDR3 coding DNA: TGTGCCAGCAGGGACAGGGACTATAATTCACCCCTCCACTTT. This translates into CASRDRDYNSPLHF. The chain combines TRBV25-1 with TRBJ1-6, with 8 bases fitting TRBD1. This CDR3 contains 14 residues. Germline V gene lookup returns CDR1 MGHDK and CDR2 SYGVNS. Germline trimming cut 6 bases from V and 3 bases from J; bases unmatched to any gene: 1. Drawing the rest from reference TRBV25-1 and TRBJ1-6, the complete variable domain is EADIYQTPRYLVIGTGKKITLECSQTMGHDKMYWYQQDPGMELHLIHYSYGVNSTEKGDLSSESTVSRIRTEHFPLTLESARPSHTSQYLCASRDRDYNSPLHFGNGTRLTVT.

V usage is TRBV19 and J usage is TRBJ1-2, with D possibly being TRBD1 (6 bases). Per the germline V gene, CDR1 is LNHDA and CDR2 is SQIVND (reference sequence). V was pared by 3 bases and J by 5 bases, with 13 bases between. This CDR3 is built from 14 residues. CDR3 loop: CASSMETGLYGYTF. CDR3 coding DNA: TGTGCCAGTAGTATGGAGACAGGTCTATATGGCTACACCTTC.

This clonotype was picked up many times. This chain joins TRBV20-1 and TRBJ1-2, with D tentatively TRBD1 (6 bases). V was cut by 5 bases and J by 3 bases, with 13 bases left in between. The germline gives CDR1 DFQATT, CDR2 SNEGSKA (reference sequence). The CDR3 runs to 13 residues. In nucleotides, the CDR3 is TGCAGTGCTGGGGGGACACCTTACTATGGCTACACCTTC. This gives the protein CSAGGTPYYGYTF.

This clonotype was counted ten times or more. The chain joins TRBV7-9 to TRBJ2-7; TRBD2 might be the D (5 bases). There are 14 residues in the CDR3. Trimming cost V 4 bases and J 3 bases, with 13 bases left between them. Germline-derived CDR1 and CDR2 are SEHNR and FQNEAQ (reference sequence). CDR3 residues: CASSSFTGGYEQYF. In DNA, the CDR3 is TGTGCCAGCAGCTCATTTACTGGAGGCTACGAGCAGTACTTC.